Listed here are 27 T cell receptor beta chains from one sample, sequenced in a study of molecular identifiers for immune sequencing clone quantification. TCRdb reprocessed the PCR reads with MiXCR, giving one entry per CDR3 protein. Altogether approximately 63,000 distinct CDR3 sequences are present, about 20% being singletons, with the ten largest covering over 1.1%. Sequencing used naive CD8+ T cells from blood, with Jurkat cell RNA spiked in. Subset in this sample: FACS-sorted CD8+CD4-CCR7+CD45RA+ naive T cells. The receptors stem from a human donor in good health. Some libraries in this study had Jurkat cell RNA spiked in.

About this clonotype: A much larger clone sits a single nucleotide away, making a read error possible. The CDR3 DNA follows: TGTTCCAGCAGCTTCGGTGGGGGCACCGGGGAGCTGTTTTTT. Protein product: CSSSFGGGTGELFF. The rearrangement uses TRBV7-9 and TRBJ2-2; D may match TRBD1 or TRBD2 (5 bases each). Germline V lookup: CDR1 SEHNR, CDR2 FQNEAQ (reference sequence). This CDR3 spans 14 amino acids.

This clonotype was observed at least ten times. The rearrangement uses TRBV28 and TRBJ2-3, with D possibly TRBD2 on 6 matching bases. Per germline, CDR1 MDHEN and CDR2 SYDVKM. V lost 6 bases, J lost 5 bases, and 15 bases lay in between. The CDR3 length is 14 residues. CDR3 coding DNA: TGTGCCAGCAGGCCTTGGGGGGTTGGAGATACGCAGTATTTT. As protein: CASRPWGVGDTQYF. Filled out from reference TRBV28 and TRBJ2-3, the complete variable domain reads DVKVTQSSRYLVKRTGEKVFLECVQDMDHENMFWYRQDPGLGLRLIYFSYDVKMKEKGDIPEGYSVSREKKERFSLILESASTNQTSMYLCASRPWGVGDTQYFGPGTRLTVL.

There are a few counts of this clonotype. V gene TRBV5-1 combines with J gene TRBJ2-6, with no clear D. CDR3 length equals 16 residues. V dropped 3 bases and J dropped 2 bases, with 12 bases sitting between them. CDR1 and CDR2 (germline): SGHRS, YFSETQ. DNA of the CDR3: TGCGCCAGCAGCTCGGCCGTTGTAACTGGGGCCAACGTCCTGACTTTC. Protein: CASSSAVVTGANVLTF.

The CDR3 reads CASSLGTGSVNEQFF. As DNA, the CDR3 is TGTGCCAGCAGTTTAGGAACAGGTTCGGTCAATGAGCAGTTCTTC. V is TRBV27 and J is TRBJ2-1; D perhaps matches TRBD1 (5 bases). Germline-derived CDR1 and CDR2 are MNHEY and SMNVEV (reference sequence). The CDR3 covers 15 residues. Between the trimmed V and J ends, which lost 2 bases and 6 bases, there was a span of 14 bases.

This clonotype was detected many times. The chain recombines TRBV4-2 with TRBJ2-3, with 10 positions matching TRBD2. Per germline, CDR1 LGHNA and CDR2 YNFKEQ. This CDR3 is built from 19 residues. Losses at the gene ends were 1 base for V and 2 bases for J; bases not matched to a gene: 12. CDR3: CASSQVMSGRAPDTDTQYF. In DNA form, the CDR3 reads TGTGCCAGCAGCCAAGTGATGAGCGGGAGGGCCCCAGACACAGATACGCAGTATTTT.

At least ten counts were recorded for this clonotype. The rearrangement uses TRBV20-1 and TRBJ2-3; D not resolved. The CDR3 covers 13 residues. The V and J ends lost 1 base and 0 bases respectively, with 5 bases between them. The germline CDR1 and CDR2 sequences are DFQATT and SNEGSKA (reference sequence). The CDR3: CSARGDSTDTQYF. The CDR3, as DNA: TGCAGTGCTAGAGGCGATAGCACAGATACGCAGTATTTT.

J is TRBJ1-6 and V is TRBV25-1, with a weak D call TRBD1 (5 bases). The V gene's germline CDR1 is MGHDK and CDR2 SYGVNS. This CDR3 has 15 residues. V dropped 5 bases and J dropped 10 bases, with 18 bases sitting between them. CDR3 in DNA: TGTGCCAGCAGTCCTTTTTCGGGGGGGGACTCACCCCTCCACTTT. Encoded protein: CASSPFSGGDSPLHF.

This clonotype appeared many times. CDR3 nucleotides: TGTGCCAGCAGTGTGTGGGCCAATGAGCAGTTCTTC. This gives the protein CASSVWANEQFF. V is TRBV25-1 and J is TRBJ2-1, with unresolved D. The length of the CDR3 is 12 residues. V lost 4 bases and J lost 6, with 7 bases in between. Germline values: CDR1 MGHDK, CDR2 SYGVNS.

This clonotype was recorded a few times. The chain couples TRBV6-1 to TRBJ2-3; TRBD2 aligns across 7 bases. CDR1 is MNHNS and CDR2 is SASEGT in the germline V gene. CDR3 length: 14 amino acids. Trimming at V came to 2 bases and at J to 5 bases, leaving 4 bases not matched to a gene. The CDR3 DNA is TGTGCCAGCAGTGAATCCCTAGCGGAAGATACGCAGTATTTT. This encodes CASSESLAEDTQYF.

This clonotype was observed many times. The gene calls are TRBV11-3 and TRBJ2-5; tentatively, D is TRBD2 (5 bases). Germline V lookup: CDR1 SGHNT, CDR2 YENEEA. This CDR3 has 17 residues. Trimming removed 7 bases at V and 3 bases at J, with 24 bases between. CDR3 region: CASILASRTCFKETQYF. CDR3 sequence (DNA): TGTGCCAGCATATTGGCTAGCCGTACTTGTTTTAAAGAGACCCAGTACTTC.

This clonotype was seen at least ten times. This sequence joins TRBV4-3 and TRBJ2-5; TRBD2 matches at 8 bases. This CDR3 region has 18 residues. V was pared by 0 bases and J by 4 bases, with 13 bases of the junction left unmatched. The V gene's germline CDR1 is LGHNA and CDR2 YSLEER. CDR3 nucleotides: TGCGCCAGCAGCCAAGATTTCCCAGCGGGAGTGAGGGGAGAGACCCAGTACTTC. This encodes CASSQDFPAGVRGETQYF.

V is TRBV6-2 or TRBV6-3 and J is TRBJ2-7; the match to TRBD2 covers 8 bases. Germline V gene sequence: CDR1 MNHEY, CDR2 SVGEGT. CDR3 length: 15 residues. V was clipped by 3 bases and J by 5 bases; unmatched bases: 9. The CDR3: CASSYKAGETHEQYF. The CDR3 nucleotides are TGTGCCAGCAGTTATAAAGCGGGAGAAACCCACGAGCAGTACTTC.

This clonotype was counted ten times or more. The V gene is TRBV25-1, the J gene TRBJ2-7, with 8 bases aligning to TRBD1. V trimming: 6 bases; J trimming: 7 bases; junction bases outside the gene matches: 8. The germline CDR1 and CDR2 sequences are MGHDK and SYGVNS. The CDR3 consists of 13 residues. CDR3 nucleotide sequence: TGTGCCAGCAGAGGAACAGGGGGGAGGGAGCAGTACTTC. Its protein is CASRGTGGREQYF.

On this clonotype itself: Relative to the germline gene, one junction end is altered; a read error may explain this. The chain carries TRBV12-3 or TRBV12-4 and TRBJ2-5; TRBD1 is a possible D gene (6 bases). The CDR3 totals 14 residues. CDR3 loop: CASSRTVRKETQCF. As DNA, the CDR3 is TGTGCCAGCAGTCGGACAGTGCGTAAAGAGACCCAGTGCTTC.

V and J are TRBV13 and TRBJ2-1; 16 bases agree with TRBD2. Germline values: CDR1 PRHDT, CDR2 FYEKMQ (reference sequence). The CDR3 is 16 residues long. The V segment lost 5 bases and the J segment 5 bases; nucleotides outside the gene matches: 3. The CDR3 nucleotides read TGTGCCAGCAGCGGGACTAGCGGGAGGGACGACAATGAGCAGTTCTTC. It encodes CASSGTSGRDDNEQFF.

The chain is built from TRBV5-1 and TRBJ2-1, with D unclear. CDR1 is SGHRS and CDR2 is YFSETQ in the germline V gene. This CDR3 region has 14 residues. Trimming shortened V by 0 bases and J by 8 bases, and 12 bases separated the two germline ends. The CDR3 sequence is CASSLEFWGDEQFF. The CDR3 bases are TGCGCCAGCAGCTTGGAATTTTGGGGTGATGAGCAGTTCTTC.

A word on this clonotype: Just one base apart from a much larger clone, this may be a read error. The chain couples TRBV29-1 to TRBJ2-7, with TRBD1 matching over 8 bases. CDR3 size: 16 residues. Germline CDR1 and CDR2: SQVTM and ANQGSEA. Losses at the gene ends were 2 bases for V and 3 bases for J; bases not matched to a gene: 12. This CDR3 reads CSVENWDRDRCYEQYF. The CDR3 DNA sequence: TGCAGCGTTGAAAATTGGGACCGGGACAGGTGCTACGAGCAGTACTTC.

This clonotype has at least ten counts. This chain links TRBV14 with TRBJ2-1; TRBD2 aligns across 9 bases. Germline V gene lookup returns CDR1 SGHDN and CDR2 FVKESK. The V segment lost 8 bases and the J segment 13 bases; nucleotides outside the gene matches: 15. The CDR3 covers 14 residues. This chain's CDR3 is CASLPRGGSGSQFF. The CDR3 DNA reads TGTGCCAGCCTCCCCCGAGGGGGTAGCGGGAGTCAGTTCTTC.

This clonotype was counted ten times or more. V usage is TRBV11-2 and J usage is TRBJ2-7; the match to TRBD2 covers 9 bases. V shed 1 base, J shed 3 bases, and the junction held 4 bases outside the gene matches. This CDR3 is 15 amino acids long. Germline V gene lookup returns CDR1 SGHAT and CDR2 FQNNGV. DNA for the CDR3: TGTGCCAGCAGCTTAGTCAGCGGGGGGCACTACGAGCAGTACTTC. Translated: CASSLVSGGHYEQYF.

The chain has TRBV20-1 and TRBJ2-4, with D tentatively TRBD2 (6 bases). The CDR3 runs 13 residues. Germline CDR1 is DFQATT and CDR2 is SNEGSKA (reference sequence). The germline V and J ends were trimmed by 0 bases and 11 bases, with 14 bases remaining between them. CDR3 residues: CSARDPLAPLQYF. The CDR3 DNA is TGCAGTGCTAGAGATCCGCTAGCGCCCCTTCAGTACTTC.

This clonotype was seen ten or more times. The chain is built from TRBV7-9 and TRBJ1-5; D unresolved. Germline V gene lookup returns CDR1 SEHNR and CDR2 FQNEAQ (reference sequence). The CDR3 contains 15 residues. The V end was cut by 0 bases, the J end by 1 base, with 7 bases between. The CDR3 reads CASSLAVGSNQPQHF. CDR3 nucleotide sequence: TGTGCCAGCAGCTTAGCTGTAGGGAGCAATCAGCCCCAGCATTTT.

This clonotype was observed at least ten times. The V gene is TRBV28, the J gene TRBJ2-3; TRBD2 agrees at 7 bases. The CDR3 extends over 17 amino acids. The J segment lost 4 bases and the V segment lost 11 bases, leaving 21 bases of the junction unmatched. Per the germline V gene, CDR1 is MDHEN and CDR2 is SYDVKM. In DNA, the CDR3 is TGTGCCGTGCGCGCGGGCGTGGGACTAACTGGACCAGATACGCAGTATTTT. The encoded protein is CAVRAGVGLTGPDTQYF.

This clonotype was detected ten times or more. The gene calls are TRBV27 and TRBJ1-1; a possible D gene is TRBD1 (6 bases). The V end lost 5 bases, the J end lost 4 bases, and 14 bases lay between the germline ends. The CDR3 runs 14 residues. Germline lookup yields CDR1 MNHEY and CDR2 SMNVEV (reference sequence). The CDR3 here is CASSLSSGVTEAFF. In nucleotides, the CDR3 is TGTGCCAGCAGTCTCTCCTCAGGGGTCACTGAAGCTTTCTTT.

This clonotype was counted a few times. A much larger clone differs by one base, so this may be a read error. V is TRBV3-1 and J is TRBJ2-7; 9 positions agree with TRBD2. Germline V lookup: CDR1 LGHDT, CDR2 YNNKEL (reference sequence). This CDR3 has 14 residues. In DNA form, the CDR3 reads TGTGCCAGCAGCTCGGGACTAGCCCAACGCGAGCAGTGCTTC. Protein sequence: CASSSGLAQREQCF.

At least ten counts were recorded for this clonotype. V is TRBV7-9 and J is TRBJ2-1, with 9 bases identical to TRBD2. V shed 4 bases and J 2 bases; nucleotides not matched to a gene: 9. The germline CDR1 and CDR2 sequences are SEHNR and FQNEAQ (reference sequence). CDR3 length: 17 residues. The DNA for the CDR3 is TGTGCCAGCAGCTCCCCCTTGAGCGGGAGGCCCTACAATGAGCAGTTCTTC. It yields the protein CASSSPLSGRPYNEQFF.

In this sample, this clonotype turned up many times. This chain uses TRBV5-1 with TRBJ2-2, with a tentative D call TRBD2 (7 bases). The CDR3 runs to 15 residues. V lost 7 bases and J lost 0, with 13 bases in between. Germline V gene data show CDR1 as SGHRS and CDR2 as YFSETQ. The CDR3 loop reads CASSGGTTNTGELFF. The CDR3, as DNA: TGCGCCAGCTCCGGGGGGACAACGAACACCGGGGAGCTGTTTTTT.

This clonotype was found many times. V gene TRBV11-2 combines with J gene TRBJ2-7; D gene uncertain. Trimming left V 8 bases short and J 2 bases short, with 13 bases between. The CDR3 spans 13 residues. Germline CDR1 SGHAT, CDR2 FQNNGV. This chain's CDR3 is CASSTDWAYEQYF. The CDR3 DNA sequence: TGTGCCAGCTCTACTGACTGGGCCTACGAGCAGTACTTC.